This entry lists 10 T cell receptor beta chains sequenced from one sample in a study of T cells in Graves' hyperthyroidism and ophthalmopathy. What was amplified from RNA transcripts were TCR beta CDR3 regions. With the HTBI primer set, the TCR CDR3 went through a first round of RT-PCR. A single record per CDR3 protein comes from TCRdb applying MiXCR to the multiplex PCR reads. The sample shows about 210,000 distinct CDR3 sequences, over 15% of them seen only once. The sample consisted of blood. The receptor source for this set is a man in his fifties with Graves' hyperthyroidism.

This clonotype occurred many times. The V gene is TRBV27, the J gene TRBJ2-7; 10 bases align to TRBD2. The CDR3 runs to 14 residues. Per the germline V gene, CDR1 is MNHEY and CDR2 is SMNVEV (reference sequence). After removal of 8 bases from V and 1 base from J, the junction contained 5 bases not matched to a gene. CDR3 residues: CASGYSGRSYEQYF. The CDR3, as DNA: TGTGCCAGCGGCTATAGCGGGAGGTCCTACGAGCAGTACTTC.

V and J are TRBV5-5 and TRBJ1-4, with 7 bases that match TRBD1. This CDR3 region has 16 residues. Trimming took 4 bases from V and 4 from J; bases not matched to a gene: 10. Germline V gene sequence: CDR1 SGHKS, CDR2 YYEKEE (reference sequence). As DNA, the CDR3 is TGTGCCAGCAGCGCCTACCAGGGGGGGAATAATGAAAAACTGTTTTTT. It yields the protein CASSAYQGGNNEKLFF. The whole variable domain, remainder taken from reference TRBV5-5 and TRBJ1-4, is DAGVTQSPTHLIKTRGQQVTLRCSPISGHKSVSWYQQVLGQGPQFIFQYYEKEERGRGNFPDRFSARQFPNYSSELNVNALLLGDSALYLCASSAYQGGNNEKLFFGSGTQLSVL.

This clonotype was counted only a few times. V gene TRBV27 combines with J gene TRBJ1-6; D uncertain. This CDR3 is 16 amino acids long. Per the germline V gene, CDR1 is MNHEY and CDR2 is SMNVEV (reference sequence). V was pared by 2 bases and J by 5 bases, with 13 bases between. The CDR3 loop reads CASSLEGWTNNSPLHF. The DNA of the CDR3 is TGTGCCAGCAGTTTAGAGGGTTGGACTAATAATTCACCCCTCCACTTT.

The chain recombines TRBV9 with TRBJ2-7; 9 bases line up with TRBD1. V trimming: 0 bases; J trimming: 2 bases; junction bases outside the gene matches: 0. The CDR3 is 14 residues long. The germline CDR1 and CDR2 sequences are SGDLS and YYNGEE. CDR3 sequence (DNA): TGTGCCAGCAGCGTAGGGACAGGGGCCTACGAGCAGTACTTC. This sequence encodes CASSVGTGAYEQYF.

There are many counts of this clonotype. The V gene is TRBV11-2, the J gene TRBJ1-1; 7 bases line up with TRBD1. The germline V gene encodes CDR1 SGHAT and CDR2 FQNNGV. The CDR3 covers 12 residues. Unmatched junction bases numbered 6, after V lost 4 bases and J lost 10 bases. The CDR3 sequence is CASSYDRDVAFF. CDR3 coding DNA: TGTGCCAGCAGCTACGACAGGGACGTAGCTTTCTTT.

This sequence joins TRBV20-1 and TRBJ1-2, with 7 positions matching TRBD1. CDR1 and CDR2 (germline): DFQATT, SNEGSKA (reference sequence). The CDR3 runs 15 residues. The V gene end was trimmed by 0 bases and the J gene end by 4 bases; junction bases not matched to a gene: 8. CDR3 coding DNA: TGCAGTGCTAGAGAGACGGGGACAGATCTCTATGGCTACACCTTC. It specifies CSARETGTDLYGYTF.

V and J are TRBV24-1 and TRBJ1-2; D may be TRBD1 (6 bases). The V end was cut by 9 bases, the J end by 4 bases, with 23 bases between. CDR3 length: 16 amino acids. CDR1 and CDR2 (germline): KGHDR, SFDVKD. CDR3 sequence: CATHSGNTGTPYGYTF. CDR3 bases: TGTGCCACCCACAGCGGGAACACCGGGACACCCTATGGCTACACCTTC.

Concerning this clonotype: This sequence may be a read error, since a much larger clone differs from it by one base. The chain employs TRBV27 and TRBJ1-5; D not resolved. There are 14 residues in the CDR3. The V gene lost 6 bases and the J gene lost 5 bases, with 14 bases spanning the gap. Germline values: CDR1 MNHEY, CDR2 SMNVEV (reference sequence). DNA for the CDR3: TGTGCCAGCAGCGCCCTGGTGGGGTATCAGCCCCAGCATTTT. Its translation is CASSALVGYQPQHF.

In this sample, this clonotype turned up many times. This chain links TRBV24-1 with TRBJ2-7; 10 positions match TRBD1. Germline CDR1 is KGHDR and CDR2 is SFDVKD. The length of the CDR3 is 13 residues. Germline trimming cut 12 bases from V and 3 bases from J; bases unmatched to any gene: 7. The CDR3 DNA reads TGTGCCCCAAGACAGGGGGCGGACTACGAGCAGTACTTC. Amino acids: CAPRQGADYEQYF.

To note about this clonotype: This may arise from a read error, as a much more abundant clone is one base away. The rearrangement uses TRBV24-1 and TRBJ2-1; 12 positions match TRBD2. CDR1 and CDR2 (germline): KGHDR, SFDVKD. CDR3 length equals 15 residues. The CDR3 region is CATRWTSGIYNKQFF. The CDR3 DNA reads TGTGCCACCAGATGGACTAGCGGGATCTACAATAAGCAGTTCTTC.